The clone carrying this TCR beta chain was found a few times. Its antigen is not known. The CDR3 loop spans 16 amino acids. Germline CDR1 and CDR2: ENHRY and SYGVKD. V shed 3 bases, J shed 5 bases, and the junction held 7 bases outside the gene matches. These data come from a study of T cell repertoires in cytomegalovirus infection. Notes on the study in general: Of the TCR beta families, the public ones yielded a cumulative frequency that identified carriers of CMV plus the relevant HLA. CMV-specific TCR beta clonotypes restricted by HLA-C were the ones dominating the ex vivo response.

TCRdb processed the reads anew with MiXCR; each CDR3 protein has one entry. Of approximately 260,000 distinct CDR3 sequences in the sample, approximately 15% are singletons; the top ten hold roughly half. The rearrangement uses TRBV10-3 and TRBJ1-5; 10 positions match TRBD1. The sample taken for sequencing was CD8+ T cells from PBMCs. This TCR derives from a human donor in good health (CMV status not recorded). Some clones in this sample may be carry-over from other donors' samples. CDR3 in DNA: TGTGCCATCAGTGATCCAGACAGGGGGCTCCATCAGCCCCAGCATTTT. Protein product: CAISDPDRGLHQPQHF.